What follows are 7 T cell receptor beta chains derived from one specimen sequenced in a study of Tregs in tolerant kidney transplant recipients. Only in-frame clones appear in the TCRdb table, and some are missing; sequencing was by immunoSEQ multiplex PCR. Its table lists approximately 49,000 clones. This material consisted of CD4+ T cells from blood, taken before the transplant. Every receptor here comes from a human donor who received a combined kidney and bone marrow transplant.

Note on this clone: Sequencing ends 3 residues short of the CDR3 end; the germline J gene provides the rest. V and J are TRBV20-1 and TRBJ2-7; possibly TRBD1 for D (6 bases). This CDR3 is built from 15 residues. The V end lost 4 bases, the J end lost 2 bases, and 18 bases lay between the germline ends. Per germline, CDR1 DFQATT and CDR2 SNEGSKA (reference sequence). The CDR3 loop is CSATPSSQGPYEQYF. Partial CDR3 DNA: TGCAGTGCTACCCCCTCATCGCAGGGGCCCTACGAG.

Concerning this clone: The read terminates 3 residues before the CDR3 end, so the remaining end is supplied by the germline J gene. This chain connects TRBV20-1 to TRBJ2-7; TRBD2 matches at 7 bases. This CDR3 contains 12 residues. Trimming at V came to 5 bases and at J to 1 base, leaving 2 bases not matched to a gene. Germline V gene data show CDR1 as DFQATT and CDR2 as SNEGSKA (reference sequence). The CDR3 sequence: CSASGGSYEQYF. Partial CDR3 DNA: TGCAGTGCTTCCGGGGGGTCCTACGAG.

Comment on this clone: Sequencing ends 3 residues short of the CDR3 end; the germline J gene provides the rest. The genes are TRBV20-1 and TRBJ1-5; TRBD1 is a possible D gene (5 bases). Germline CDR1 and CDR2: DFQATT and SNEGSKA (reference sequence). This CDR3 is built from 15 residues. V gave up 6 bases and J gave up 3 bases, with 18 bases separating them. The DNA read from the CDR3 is TGCAGTGCCCTGTCCGGGCTAGGGGTCAATCAGCCC. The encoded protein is CSALSGLGVNQP. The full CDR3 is CSALSGLGVNQPQHF.

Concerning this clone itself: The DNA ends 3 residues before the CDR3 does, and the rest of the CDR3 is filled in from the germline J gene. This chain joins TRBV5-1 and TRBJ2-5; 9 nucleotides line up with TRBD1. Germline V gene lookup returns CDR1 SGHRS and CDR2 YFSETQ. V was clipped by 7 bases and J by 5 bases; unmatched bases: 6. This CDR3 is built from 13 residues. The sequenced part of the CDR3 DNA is TGCGCCAGCTGTTACAGGGGGCGGGAGACC. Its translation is CASCYRGRET. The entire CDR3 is CASCYRGRETQYF.

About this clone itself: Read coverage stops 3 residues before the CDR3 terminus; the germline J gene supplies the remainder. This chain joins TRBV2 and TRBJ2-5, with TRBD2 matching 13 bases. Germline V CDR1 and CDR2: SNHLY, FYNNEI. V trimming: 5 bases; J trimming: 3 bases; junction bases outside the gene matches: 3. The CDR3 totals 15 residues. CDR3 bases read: TGTGCCAGCAGTTTAACTAGCGGGAGGGAAGAGACC. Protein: CASSLTSGREET. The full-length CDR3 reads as CASSLTSGREETQYF.

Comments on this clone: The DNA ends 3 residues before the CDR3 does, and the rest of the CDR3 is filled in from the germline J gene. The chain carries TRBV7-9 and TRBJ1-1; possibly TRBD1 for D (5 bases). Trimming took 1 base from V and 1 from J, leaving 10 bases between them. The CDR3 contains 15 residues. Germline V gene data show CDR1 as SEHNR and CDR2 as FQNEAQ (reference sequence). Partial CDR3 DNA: TGTGCCAGCAGCTTAGACAGGCTGGGGAACACTGAA. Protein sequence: CASSLDRLGNTE. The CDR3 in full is CASSLDRLGNTEAFF.

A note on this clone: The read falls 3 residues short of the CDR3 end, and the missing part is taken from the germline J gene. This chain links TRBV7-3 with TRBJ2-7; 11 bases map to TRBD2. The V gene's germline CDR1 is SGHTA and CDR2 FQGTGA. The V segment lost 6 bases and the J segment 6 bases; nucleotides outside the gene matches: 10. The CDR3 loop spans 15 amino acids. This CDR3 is CASSSGRVGGSEQYF. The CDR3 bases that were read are TGTGCCAGCAGTAGCGGGAGGGTGGGAGGATCCGAG.